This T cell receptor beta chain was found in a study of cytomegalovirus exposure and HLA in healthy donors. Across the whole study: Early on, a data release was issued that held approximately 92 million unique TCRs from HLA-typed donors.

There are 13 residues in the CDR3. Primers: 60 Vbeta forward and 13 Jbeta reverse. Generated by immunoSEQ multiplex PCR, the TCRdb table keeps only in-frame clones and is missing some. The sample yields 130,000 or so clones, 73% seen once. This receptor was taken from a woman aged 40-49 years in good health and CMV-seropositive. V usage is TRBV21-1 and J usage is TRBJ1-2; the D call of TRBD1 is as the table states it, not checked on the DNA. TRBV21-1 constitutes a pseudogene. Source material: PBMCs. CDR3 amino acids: CASSLFRGSGYTF. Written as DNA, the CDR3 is TGTGCCAGCAGCCTCTTCAGGGGCTCTGGCTACACCTTC.